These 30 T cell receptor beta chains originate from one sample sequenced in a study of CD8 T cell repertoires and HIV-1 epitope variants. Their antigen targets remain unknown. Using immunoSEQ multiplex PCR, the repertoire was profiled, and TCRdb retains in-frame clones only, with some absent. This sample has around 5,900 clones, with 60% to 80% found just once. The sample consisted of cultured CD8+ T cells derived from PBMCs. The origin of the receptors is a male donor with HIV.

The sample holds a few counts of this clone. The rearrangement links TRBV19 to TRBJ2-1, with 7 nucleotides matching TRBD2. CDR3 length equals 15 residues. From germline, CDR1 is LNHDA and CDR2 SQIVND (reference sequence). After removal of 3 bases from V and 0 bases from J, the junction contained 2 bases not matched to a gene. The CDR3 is CASSITGGSYNEQFF. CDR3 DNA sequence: TGTGCCAGTAGTATTACGGGAGGCTCCTACAATGAGCAGTTCTTC.

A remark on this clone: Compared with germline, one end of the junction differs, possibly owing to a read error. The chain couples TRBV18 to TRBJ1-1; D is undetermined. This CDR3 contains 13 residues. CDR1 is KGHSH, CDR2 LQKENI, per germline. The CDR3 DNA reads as TGTGCCGGCTCACCAGAGACGGACACTGAAGCTTTCTTT. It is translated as CAGSPETDTEAFF. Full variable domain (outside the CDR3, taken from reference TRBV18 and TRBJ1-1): NAGVMQNPRHLVRRRGQEARLRCSPMKGHSHVYWYRQLPEEGLKFMVYLQKENIIDESGMPKERFSAEFPKEGPSILRIQQVVRGDSAAYFCAGSPETDTEAFFGQGTRLTVV.

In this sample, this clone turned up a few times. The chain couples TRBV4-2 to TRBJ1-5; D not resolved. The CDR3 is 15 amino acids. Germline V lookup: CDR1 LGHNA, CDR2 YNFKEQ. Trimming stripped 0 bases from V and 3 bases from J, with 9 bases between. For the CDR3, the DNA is TGTGCCAGCAGCCAAGAGAGGGCGGTCAATCAGCCCCAGCATTTT. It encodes CASSQERAVNQPQHF.

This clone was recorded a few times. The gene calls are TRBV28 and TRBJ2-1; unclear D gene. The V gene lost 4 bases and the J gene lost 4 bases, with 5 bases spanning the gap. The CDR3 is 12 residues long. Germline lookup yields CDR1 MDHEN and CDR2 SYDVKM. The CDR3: CASSWEYNEQFF. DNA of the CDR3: TGTGCCAGCAGTTGGGAATACAATGAGCAGTTCTTC.

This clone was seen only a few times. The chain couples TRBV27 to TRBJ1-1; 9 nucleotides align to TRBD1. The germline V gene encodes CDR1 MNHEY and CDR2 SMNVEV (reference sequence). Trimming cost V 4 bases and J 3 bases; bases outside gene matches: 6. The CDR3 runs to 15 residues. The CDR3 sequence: CASSSGTGRYTEAFF. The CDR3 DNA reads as TGTGCCAGCAGTTCGGGGACAGGGAGGTACACTGAAGCTTTCTTT.

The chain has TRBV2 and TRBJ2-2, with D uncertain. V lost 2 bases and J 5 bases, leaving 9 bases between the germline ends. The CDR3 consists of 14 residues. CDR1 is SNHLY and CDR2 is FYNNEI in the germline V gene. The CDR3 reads CASSEQLRTGELFF. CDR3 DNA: TGTGCCAGCAGTGAACAGCTCAGAACCGGGGAGCTGTTTTTT.

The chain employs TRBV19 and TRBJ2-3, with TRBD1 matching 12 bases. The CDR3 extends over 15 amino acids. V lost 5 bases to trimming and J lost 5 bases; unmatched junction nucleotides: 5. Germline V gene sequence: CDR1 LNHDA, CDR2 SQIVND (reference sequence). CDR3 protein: CASSPGTGGVDTQYF. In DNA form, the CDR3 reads TGTGCCAGTAGTCCCGGGACAGGGGGCGTAGATACGCAGTATTTT. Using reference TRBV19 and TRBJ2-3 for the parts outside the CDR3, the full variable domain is DGGITQSPKYLFRKEGQNVTLSCEQNLNHDAMYWYRQDPGQGLRLIYYSQIVNDFQKGDIAEGYSVSREKKESFPLTVTSAQKNPTAFYLCASSPGTGGVDTQYFGPGTRLTVL.

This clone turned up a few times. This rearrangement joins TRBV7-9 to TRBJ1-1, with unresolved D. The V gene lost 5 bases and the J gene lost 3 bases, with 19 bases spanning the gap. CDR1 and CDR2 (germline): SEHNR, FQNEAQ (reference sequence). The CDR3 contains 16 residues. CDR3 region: CASSPDYSLRDTEAFF. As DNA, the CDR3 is TGTGCCAGCAGCCCTGACTATTCCCTAAGGGACACTGAAGCTTTCTTT. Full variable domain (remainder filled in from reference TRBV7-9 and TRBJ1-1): DTGVSQNPRHKITKRGQNVTFRCDPISEHNRLYWYRQTLGQGPEFLTYFQNEAQLEKSRLLSDRFSAERPKGSFSTLEIQRTEQGDSAMYLCASSPDYSLRDTEAFFGQGTRLTVV.

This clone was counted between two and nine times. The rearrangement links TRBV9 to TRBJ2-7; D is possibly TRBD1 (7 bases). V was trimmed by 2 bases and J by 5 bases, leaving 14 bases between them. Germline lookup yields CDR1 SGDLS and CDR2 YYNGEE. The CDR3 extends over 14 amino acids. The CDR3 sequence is CASSVSGGMDEQYF. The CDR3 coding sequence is TGTGCCAGCAGCGTGTCAGGGGGGATGGACGAGCAGTACTTC.

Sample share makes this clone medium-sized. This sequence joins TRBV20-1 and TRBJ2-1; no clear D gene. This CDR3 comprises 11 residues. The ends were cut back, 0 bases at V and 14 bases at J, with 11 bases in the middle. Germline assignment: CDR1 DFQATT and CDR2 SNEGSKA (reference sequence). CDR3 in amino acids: CSAREPNSEFF. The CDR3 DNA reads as TGCAGTGCTAGAGAACCAAACTCGGAGTTCTTC.

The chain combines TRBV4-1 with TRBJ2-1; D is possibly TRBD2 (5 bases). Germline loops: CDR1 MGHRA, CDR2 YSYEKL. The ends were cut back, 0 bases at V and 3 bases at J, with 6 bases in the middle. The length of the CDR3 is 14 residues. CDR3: CASSQESGYNEQFF. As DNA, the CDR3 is TGCGCCAGCAGCCAAGAAAGCGGCTACAATGAGCAGTTCTTC.

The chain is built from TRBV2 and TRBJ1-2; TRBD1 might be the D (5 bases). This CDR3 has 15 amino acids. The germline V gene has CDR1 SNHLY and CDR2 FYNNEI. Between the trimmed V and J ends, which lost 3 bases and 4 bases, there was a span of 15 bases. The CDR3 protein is CASSEGRGATYGYTF. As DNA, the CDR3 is TGTGCCAGCAGTGAGGGAAGAGGGGCGACCTATGGCTACACCTTC.

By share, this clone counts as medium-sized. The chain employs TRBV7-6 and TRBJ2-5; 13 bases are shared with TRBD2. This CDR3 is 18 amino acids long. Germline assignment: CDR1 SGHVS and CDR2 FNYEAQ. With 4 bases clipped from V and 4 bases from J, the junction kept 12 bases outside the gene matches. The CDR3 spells CASSYLPGGLAGSETQYF. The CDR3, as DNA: TGTGCCAGCAGCTACTTACCGGGGGGACTAGCGGGGTCAGAGACCCAGTACTTC.

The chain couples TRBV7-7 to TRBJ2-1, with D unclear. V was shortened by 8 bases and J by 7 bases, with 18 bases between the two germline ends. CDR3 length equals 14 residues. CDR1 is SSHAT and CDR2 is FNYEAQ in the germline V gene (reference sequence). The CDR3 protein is CASGPKGDANEQFF. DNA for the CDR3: TGTGCCAGCGGCCCTAAGGGCGATGCAAATGAGCAGTTCTTC.

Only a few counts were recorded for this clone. CDR3 DNA: TGTGCCTGGAGTGTCGGGGGGCCCTACGAGCAGTACTTC. It yields the protein CAWSVGGPYEQYF. The chain links TRBV30 to TRBJ2-7; a weak D match, TRBD2 (7 bases). The CDR3 has 13 amino acids. The germline V gene has CDR1 GTSNPN and CDR2 SVGIG (reference sequence). Deletions cut 0 bases from V and 2 bases from J, with 8 bases between. The variable domain in full, with the rest retrieved from reference TRBV30 and TRBJ2-7, is SQTIHQWPATLVQPVGSPLSLECTVEGTSNPNLYWYRQAAGRGLQLLFYSVGIGQISSEVPQNLSASRPQDRQFILSSKKLLLSDSGFYLCAWSVGGPYEQYFGPGTRLTVT.

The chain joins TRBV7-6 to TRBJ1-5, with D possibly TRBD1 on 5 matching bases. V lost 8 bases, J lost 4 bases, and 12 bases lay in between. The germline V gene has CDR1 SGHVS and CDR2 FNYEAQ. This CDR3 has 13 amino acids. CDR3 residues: CASSPWGNQPQHF. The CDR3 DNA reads TGTGCCAGCTCCCCTTGGGGGAATCAGCCCCAGCATTTT.

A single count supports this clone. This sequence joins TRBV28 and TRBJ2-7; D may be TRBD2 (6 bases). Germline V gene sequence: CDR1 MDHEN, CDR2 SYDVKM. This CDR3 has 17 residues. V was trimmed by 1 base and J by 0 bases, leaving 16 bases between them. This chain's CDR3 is CASSLFTGALPSYEQYF. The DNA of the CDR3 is TGTGCCAGCAGTTTATTTACGGGAGCCCTCCCCTCCTACGAGCAGTACTTC.

The CDR3 sequence is CASSSPMTGNTEAFF. CDR3 DNA sequence: TGCGCCAGCAGCTCGCCCATGACAGGGAACACTGAAGCTTTCTTT. The rearrangement links TRBV5-1 to TRBJ1-1; tentatively, D is TRBD1 (6 bases). V was trimmed by 3 bases and J by 1 base, leaving 13 bases between them. The CDR3 has 15 amino acids. Germline values: CDR1 SGHRS, CDR2 YFSETQ.

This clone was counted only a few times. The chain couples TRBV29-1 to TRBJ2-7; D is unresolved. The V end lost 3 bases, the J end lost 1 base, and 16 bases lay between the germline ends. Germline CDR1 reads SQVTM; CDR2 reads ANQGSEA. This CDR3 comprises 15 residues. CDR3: CSVELLGLSSYEQYF. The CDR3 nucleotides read TGCAGCGTTGAGTTGTTGGGTCTGAGTTCCTACGAGCAGTACTTC.

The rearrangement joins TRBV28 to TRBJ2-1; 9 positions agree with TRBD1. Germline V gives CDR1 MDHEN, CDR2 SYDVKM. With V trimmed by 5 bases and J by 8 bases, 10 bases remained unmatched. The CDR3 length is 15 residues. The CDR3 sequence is CASSATGGDSYEQFF. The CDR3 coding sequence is TGTGCCAGCAGTGCCACAGGGGGCGACTCATATGAGCAGTTCTTC.

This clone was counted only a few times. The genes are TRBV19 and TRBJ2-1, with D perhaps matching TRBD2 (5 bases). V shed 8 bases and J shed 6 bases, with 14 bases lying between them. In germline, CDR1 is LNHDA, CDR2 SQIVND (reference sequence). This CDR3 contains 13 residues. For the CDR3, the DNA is TGTGCCAGTTCGCCTTGGGAGTCCAATGAGCAGTTCTTC. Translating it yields CASSPWESNEQFF.

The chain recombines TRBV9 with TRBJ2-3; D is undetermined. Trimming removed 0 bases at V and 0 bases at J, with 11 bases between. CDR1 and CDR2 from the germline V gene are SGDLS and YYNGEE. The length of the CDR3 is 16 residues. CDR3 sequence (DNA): TGTGCCAGCAGCGTAGGATCTGCTGGTAGCACAGATACGCAGTATTTT. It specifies CASSVGSAGSTDTQYF.

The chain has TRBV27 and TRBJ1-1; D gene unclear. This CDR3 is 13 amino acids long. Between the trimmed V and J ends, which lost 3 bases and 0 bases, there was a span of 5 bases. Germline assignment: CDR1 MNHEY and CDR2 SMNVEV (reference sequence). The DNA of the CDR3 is TGTGCCAGCAGTTTTTCGGTGAACACTGAAGCTTTCTTT. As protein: CASSFSVNTEAFF.

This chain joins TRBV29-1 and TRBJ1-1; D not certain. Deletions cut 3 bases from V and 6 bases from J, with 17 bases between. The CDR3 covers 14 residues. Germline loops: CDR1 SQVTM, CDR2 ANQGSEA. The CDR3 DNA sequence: TGCAGCGTTGAGGTTTCTCTGGCTGGAGCTGAAGCTTTCTTT. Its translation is CSVEVSLAGAEAFF.

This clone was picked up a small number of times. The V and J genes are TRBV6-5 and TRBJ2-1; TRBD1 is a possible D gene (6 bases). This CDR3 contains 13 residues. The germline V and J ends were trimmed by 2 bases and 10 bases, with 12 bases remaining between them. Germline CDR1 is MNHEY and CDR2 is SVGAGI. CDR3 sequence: CASSYVDSREQFF. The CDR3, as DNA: TGTGCCAGCAGTTACGTGGACAGCCGGGAGCAGTTCTTC.

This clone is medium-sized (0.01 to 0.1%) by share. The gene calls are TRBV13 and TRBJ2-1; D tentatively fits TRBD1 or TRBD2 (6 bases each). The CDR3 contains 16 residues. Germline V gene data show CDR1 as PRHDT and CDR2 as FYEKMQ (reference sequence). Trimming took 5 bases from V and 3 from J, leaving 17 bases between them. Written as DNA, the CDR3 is TGTGCCAGCAGCCCCCTCTCTGGGGGGCTCTACAATGAGCAGTTCTTC. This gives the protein CASSPLSGGLYNEQFF.

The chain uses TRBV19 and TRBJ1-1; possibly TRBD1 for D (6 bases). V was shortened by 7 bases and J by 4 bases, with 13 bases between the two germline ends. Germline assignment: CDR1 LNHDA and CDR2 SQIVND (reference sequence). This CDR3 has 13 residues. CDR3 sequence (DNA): TGTGCCAGTAAGGGGGGACGGAGCACTGAAGCTTTCTTT. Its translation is CASKGGRSTEAFF. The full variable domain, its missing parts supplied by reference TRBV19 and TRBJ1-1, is DGGITQSPKYLFRKEGQNVTLSCEQNLNHDAMYWYRQDPGQGLRLIYYSQIVNDFQKGDIAEGYSVSREKKESFPLTVTSAQKNPTAFYLCASKGGRSTEAFFGQGTRLTVV.

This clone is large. This chain's CDR3 is CASSFVGSGAYGYTF. The DNA of the CDR3 is TGTGCCAGCAGCTTCGTAGGGTCTGGAGCTTATGGCTACACCTTC. J is TRBJ1-2 and V is TRBV9; no clear D gene. The germline V and J ends were trimmed by 4 bases and 5 bases, with 18 bases remaining between them. This CDR3 has 15 residues. From germline, CDR1 is SGDLS and CDR2 YYNGEE.

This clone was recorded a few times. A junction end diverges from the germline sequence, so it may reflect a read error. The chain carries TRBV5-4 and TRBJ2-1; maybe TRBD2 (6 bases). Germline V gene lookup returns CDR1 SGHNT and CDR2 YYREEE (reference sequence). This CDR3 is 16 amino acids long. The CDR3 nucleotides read TGTGCCAGCAGCTCTGGAGGGCAGGGACCCTATAATGAGCAGTTCTTC. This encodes CASSSGGQGPYNEQFF.

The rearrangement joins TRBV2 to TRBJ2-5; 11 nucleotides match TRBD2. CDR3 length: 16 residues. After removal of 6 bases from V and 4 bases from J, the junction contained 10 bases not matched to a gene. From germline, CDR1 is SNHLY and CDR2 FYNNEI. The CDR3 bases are TGTGCCAGCAGATCCCGTTTAGCGGGGGGGTCAGAGACCCAGTACTTC. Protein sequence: CASRSRLAGGSETQYF.